This record looks at one T cell receptor (beta chain) sequence and its context. The target antigen is unknown. Some clones are missing from TCRdb's copy, which holds only in-frame ones; the method was immunoSEQ multiplex PCR. The table lists 150,000 to 200,000 clones, 87% of them singletons. The data stem from a study of T cell responses to AZD1222 COVID-19 vaccine. Germline V gives CDR1 SGDLS, CDR2 YYNGEE. J gave up 3 bases and V 4 bases, and 4 bases lay outside the gene matches. The CDR3 contains 14 residues. Findings and caveats of the study: In a largely white British group with more females than males, clonal diversity was possibly underestimated. Nearly half of spike-specific TCRs reportedly go after variant regions that carry no mutations. Only 5 or 6 individuals given AZD1222 were seropositive at baseline.

This chain joins TRBV9 and TRBJ2-7; 10 positions match TRBD2. This specimen consisted of peripheral blood, obtained on day 0 of AZD1222 vaccination. The sequence came from an adult in good health. The CDR3: CASSRLAGYYEQYF. DNA of the CDR3: TGTGCCAGCAGCCGACTAGCGGGTTACTACGAGCAGTACTTC.